The 18 T cell receptor beta chains below come from one sample, sequenced in a study of blood T cell repertoires in COVID-19 (dated by TCRdb to the early 2020s). The library was prepared using the immunoSEQ multiplex PCR assay. TCRdb provides this immuneACCESS table in a form limited to in-frame rearrangements. Some clones are lacking; in checked studies, under half of them reflect an unresolved V gene, and why the rest are absent is not known. The sample table records 35,000 to 45,000 clones; around 89% of these occur just once. The biggest ten clones account for roughly 3.7% of the sample. The sample comprised peripheral blood. These receptors all stem from a human donor in a cohort sampled during active COVID-19.

The chain has TRBV5-1 and TRBJ2-5, with 8 bases fitting TRBD2. The CDR3 is 14 amino acids. Germline V CDR1 and CDR2: SGHRS, YFSETQ. V was pared by 7 bases and J by 1 base, with 6 bases of the junction left unmatched. CDR3 nucleotides: TGCGCCAGCGGACTCACTAGCGGCCAAGAGACCCAGTACTTC. This gives the protein CASGLTSGQETQYF. The full variable domain, its missing parts supplied by reference TRBV5-1 and TRBJ2-5, is KAGVTQTPRYLIKTRGQQVTLSCSPISGHRSVSWYQQTPGQGLQFLFEYFSETQRNKGNFPGRFSGRQFSNSRSEMNVSTLELGDSALYLCASGLTSGQETQYFGPGTRLLVL.

The chain is built from TRBV28 and TRBJ2-7; 9 bases map to TRBD1. The CDR3 length is 16 residues. Germline lookup yields CDR1 MDHEN and CDR2 SYDVKM. The V and J ends lost 1 base and 2 bases, in that order; junction bases with no gene match: 6. In nucleotides, the CDR3 is TGTGCCAGCAGTTTATTAGGACAGGGGAACACCTACGAGCAGTACTTC. Translating gives CASSLLGQGNTYEQYF.

V is TRBV27 and J is TRBJ1-4, with D perhaps TRBD1 (6 bases). CDR1 is MNHEY and CDR2 is SMNVEV in the germline V gene (reference sequence). The CDR3 is made up of 18 amino acids. The V gene lost 6 bases and the J gene lost 0 bases, with 20 bases spanning the gap. The CDR3 is CASSLRDHPGATNEKLFF. The CDR3, as DNA: TGTGCCAGCAGCCTCCGGGACCACCCAGGGGCAACTAATGAAAAACTGTTTTTT.

The chain has TRBV7-2 and TRBJ1-3; 7 bases agree with TRBD1. CDR1 and CDR2 (germline): SGHTA, FQGNSA. The CDR3 runs 14 residues. V was clipped by 2 bases and J by 4 bases; unmatched bases: 2. The CDR3 nucleotides are TGTGCCAGCAGCTTATCGACAGGGGGAAACACCATATATTTT. Translated: CASSLSTGGNTIYF.

V gene TRBV2 combines with J gene TRBJ2-4; 7 bases align to TRBD2. The CDR3 covers 14 residues. Germline V gene sequence: CDR1 SNHLY, CDR2 FYNNEI. The V segment lost 10 bases and the J segment 2 bases; nucleotides outside the gene matches: 8. Here the CDR3 reads CATISGATKNIQYF. CDR3 bases: TGTGCCACGATAAGCGGGGCCACCAAAAACATTCAGTACTTC.

This chain links TRBV5-1 with TRBJ1-6, with 8 bases that match TRBD1. The CDR3 runs 14 residues. The V segment lost 7 bases and the J segment 8 bases; nucleotides outside the gene matches: 8. Germline assignment: CDR1 SGHRS and CDR2 YFSETQ. The CDR3 reads CASSSGTGYSPLHF. The CDR3 coding sequence is TGCGCCAGCTCATCCGGGACAGGTTATTCACCCCTCCACTTT.

This clone was observed a handful of times. The genes are TRBV9 and TRBJ2-7, with D perhaps matching TRBD2 (6 bases). The germline V and J ends were trimmed by 2 bases and 1 base, with 16 bases remaining between them. Germline V gene lookup returns CDR1 SGDLS and CDR2 YYNGEE. The CDR3 totals 16 residues. DNA of the CDR3: TGTGCCAGCAGCGTTCGAGCCGGGGGTGGGTCCTACGAGCAGTACTTC. It encodes CASSVRAGGGSYEQYF.

The rearrangement joins TRBV6-5 to TRBJ1-6, with D perhaps TRBD1 (6 bases). The germline V and J ends were trimmed by 0 bases and 7 bases, with 10 bases remaining between them. Germline V gene sequence: CDR1 MNHEY, CDR2 SVGAGI. There are 15 residues in the CDR3. As DNA, the CDR3 is TGTGCCAGCAGTTACTCGGGACAACTGAATTCACCCCTCCACTTT. Protein: CASSYSGQLNSPLHF.

This chain links TRBV7-9 with TRBJ1-2; TRBD1 matches at 8 bases. In germline, CDR1 is SEHNR, CDR2 FQNEAQ (reference sequence). V shed 4 bases, J shed 6 bases, and the junction held 19 bases outside the gene matches. The CDR3 has 18 residues. CDR3 loop: CASSYSRSGGISEDGYTF. The CDR3 DNA is TGTGCCAGCAGCTATTCCCGTTCAGGGGGCATATCTGAGGATGGCTACACCTTC.

This chain joins TRBV25-1 and TRBJ2-7; 9 positions agree with TRBD1. The V and J ends lost 4 bases and 0 bases, in that order; junction bases with no gene match: 7. Germline V gene lookup returns CDR1 MGHDK and CDR2 SYGVNS. The CDR3 sequence is 16 residues long. CDR3 DNA: TGTGCCAGCAGTGCCCGACAGGGGGAGATCTCCTACGAGCAGTACTTC. Translation gives CASSARQGEISYEQYF.

The J gene is TRBJ2-7, the V gene TRBV5-1; 8 bases match TRBD1. CDR1 and CDR2 from the germline V gene are SGHRS and YFSETQ. After removal of 8 bases from V and 3 bases from J, the junction contained 10 bases not matched to a gene. This CDR3 spans 14 amino acids. CDR3 DNA sequence: TGCGCCAGTCGCTGGGGGACAGGCAACTACGAGCAGTACTTC. This encodes CASRWGTGNYEQYF.

The J gene is TRBJ2-1, the V gene TRBV2, with D perhaps TRBD2 (7 bases). Germline V gene lookup returns CDR1 SNHLY and CDR2 FYNNEI. Trimming removed 3 bases at V and 11 bases at J, with 11 bases between. The CDR3 contains 12 residues. CDR3 nucleotide sequence: TGTGCCAGCAGTGAGGGAGGGGGTCAGCAGTTCTTC. Translating gives CASSEGGGQQFF.

In the case of this clone: The junction and the germline gene differ at one end; a read error may be behind it. The chain links TRBV3-1 (or the pseudogene TRBV3-2) to TRBJ2-7, with TRBD1 matching over 7 bases. The CDR3 has 14 residues. CDR1 and CDR2 from the germline V gene are LGHDT and YNNKEL (reference sequence). The CDR3 DNA reads TGTGCCAGCAGCAAAGACGGGACAGAATACGAGCAGTACTTC. Protein sequence: CASSKDGTEYEQYF.

The chain combines TRBV18 with TRBJ2-7; D not certain. V lost 6 bases, J lost 6 bases, and 15 bases lay in between. Germline values: CDR1 KGHSH, CDR2 LQKENI. CDR3 size: 13 residues. Here the CDR3 DNA reads TGTGCCAGCTCGCCCGAGATGAGGCGCGAGCAGTACTTC. Its protein is CASSPEMRREQYF.

This clone came up once. The chain has TRBV15 and TRBJ1-5, with D hard to call. V was shortened by 1 base and J by 8 bases, with 6 bases between the two germline ends. The CDR3 totals 12 residues. CDR1 and CDR2 from the germline V gene are LNHNV and YYDKDF (reference sequence). The CDR3 bases are TGTGCCACCAGCAGAGGAAGAGAGCCCCAGCATTTT. Protein: CATSRGREPQHF.

The chain has TRBV7-9 and TRBJ2-1; TRBD2 is a possible D gene (5 bases). Germline values: CDR1 SEHNR, CDR2 FQNEAQ (reference sequence). There are 14 residues in the CDR3. V lost 8 bases and J 0 bases, leaving 11 bases between the germline ends. In nucleotides, the CDR3 is TGTGCCAGCTCAACTAGTTCCTCCTACAATGAGCAGTTCTTC. It yields the protein CASSTSSSYNEQFF.

The chain recombines TRBV28 with TRBJ2-7, with TRBD1 matching 8 bases. The CDR3 consists of 15 residues. Germline CDR1 is MDHEN and CDR2 is SYDVKM. The ends lost 6 bases at V and 1 base at J; junction bases unmatched: 8. The CDR3 DNA reads as TGTGCCAGCAGGCGGCCAGGGGGCAGGTCCTACGAGCAGTACTTC. It encodes CASRRPGGRSYEQYF.

V usage is TRBV5-6 and J usage is TRBJ2-3; 7 bases agree with TRBD1. This CDR3 is built from 16 residues. Germline trimming cut 4 bases from V and 1 base from J; bases unmatched to any gene: 9. CDR1 is SGHDT and CDR2 is YYEEEE in the germline V gene. CDR3 bases: TGTGCCAGCAGCCTGGGCCTAGGACAGGGCACAGATACGCAGTATTTT. Its protein product is CASSLGLGQGTDTQYF.